The 6 T cell receptor beta chains given below trace back to one sample, sequenced in a study of neoadjuvant anti-PD-1 for oral cavity cancer. This table comes from immunoSEQ multiplex PCR, and its TCRdb copy is limited to in-frame clones, with some not included. The data hold 13,000 or so clones, with less than 80% observed a single time. Documented time point: after neoadjuvant nivolumab, at surgical resection. This specimen consisted of PBMCs, obtained after nivolumab (anti-PD-1) treatment. The receptors were sampled from a person between 40 and 85 years old with oral cavity squamous cell carcinoma.

V gene TRBV9 combines with J gene TRBJ2-2; D is uncertain. Trimming took 3 bases from V and 0 from J, leaving 12 bases between them. Germline CDR1 is SGDLS and CDR2 is YYNGEE. The CDR3 is 16 amino acids. CDR3 bases: TGTGCCAGCAGCGAGACACAAGAATCGAACACCGGGGAGCTGTTTTTT. Protein product: CASSETQESNTGELFF.

To note about this clone: Other DNA sequences within the sample encode an identical CDR3. J is TRBJ1-5 and V is TRBV5-1, with D possibly TRBD1 on 6 matching bases. From germline, CDR1 is SGHRS and CDR2 YFSETQ. Trimming cost V 0 bases and J 5 bases, with 6 bases left between them. The CDR3 runs 13 residues. CDR3 in DNA: TGCGCCAGCAGCTTGGCAGGGGATCAGCCCCAGCATTTT. Protein product: CASSLAGDQPQHF.

J is TRBJ1-3 and V is TRBV5-1; D is unclear. Germline CDR1 reads SGHRS; CDR2 reads YFSETQ. The CDR3 totals 16 residues. Trimming left V 0 bases short and J 0 bases short, with 10 bases between. The CDR3 loop is CASSLAAGSSGNTIYF. The CDR3 DNA is TGCGCCAGCAGCTTGGCTGCGGGGAGCTCTGGAAACACCATATATTTT.

The J gene is TRBJ2-3, the V gene TRBV11-2; D is ambiguous. In germline, CDR1 is SGHAT, CDR2 FQNNGV. This CDR3 has 16 residues. The V end lost 0 bases, the J end lost 0 bases, and 10 bases lay between the germline ends. CDR3 nucleotide sequence: TGTGCCAGCAGCTTAGAGGCCACTTTCAGCACAGATACGCAGTATTTT. Encoded protein: CASSLEATFSTDTQYF.

The chain employs TRBV27 and TRBJ2-3; D is ambiguous. V was pared by 4 bases and J by 0 bases, with 14 bases between. Germline V lookup: CDR1 MNHEY, CDR2 SMNVEV (reference sequence). The CDR3 has 16 amino acids. The CDR3, as DNA: TGTGCCAGCAGTTCGCCGACTTATACTAGCACAGATACGCAGTATTTT. Translating gives CASSSPTYTSTDTQYF.

The chain combines TRBV14 with TRBJ1-4; possible D gene TRBD1, 5 bases. Trimming left V 1 base short and J 7 bases short, with 16 bases between. CDR3 length: 16 amino acids. Germline values: CDR1 SGHDN, CDR2 FVKESK. CDR3 residues: CASSQARVGGGEKLFF. DNA of the CDR3: TGTGCCAGCAGCCAAGCCAGGGTAGGAGGAGGTGAAAAACTGTTTTTT.